This entry is about one TCR beta chain. This specimen comes from a study of T cell responses to AZD1222 COVID-19 vaccine. The data were produced by immunoSEQ multiplex PCR, yet TCRdb's version contains in-frame clones alone and is incomplete. There are roughly 65,000 clones in the sample; more than 70% occur only once, and around 10% lies in the top ten. The V and J ends lost 1 base and 5 bases, in that order; junction bases with no gene match: 2. Per germline, CDR1 LGHNA and CDR2 YSLEER. There are 15 residues in the CDR3. Sequenced here: peripheral blood, sampled on day 0 of AZD1222 vaccination. This receptor was taken from an adult in good health. The V gene is TRBV4-3, the J gene TRBJ2-1; 10 nucleotides match TRBD2. The CDR3 reads CASSQALAGNNEQFF. In DNA form, the CDR3 reads TGCGCCAGCAGCCAAGCACTAGCGGGAAACAATGAGCAGTTCTTC.